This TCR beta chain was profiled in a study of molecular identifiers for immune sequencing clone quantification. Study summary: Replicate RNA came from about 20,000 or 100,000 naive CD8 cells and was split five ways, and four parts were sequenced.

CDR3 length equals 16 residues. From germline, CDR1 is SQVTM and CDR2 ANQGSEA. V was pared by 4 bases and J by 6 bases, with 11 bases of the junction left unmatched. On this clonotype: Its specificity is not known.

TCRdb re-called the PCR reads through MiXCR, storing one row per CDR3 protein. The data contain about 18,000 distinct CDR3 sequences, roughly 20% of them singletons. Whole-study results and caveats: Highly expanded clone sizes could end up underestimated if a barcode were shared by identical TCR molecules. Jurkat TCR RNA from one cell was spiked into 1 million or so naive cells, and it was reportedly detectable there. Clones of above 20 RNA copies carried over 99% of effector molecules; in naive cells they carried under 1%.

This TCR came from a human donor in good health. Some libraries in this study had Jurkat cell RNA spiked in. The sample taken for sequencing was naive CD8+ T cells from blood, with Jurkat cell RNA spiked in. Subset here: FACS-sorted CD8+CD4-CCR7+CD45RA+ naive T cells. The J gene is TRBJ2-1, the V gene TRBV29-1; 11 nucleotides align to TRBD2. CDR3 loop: CSVGSSGRPFLNEQFF. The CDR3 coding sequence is TGCAGCGTTGGTTCTAGCGGGAGGCCCTTCCTCAATGAGCAGTTCTTC.